What follows is one TCR beta chain and its context. The data are from a study of blood T cell repertoires in COVID-19. Study-wide background: Whether acute or convalescent, the COVID-19 samples came from the United States, Italy and Spain. T cells, B-cell-depleted T cells, or PBMCs supplied cDNA or gDNA.

This CDR3 spans 16 amino acids. Per germline, CDR1 LNHNV and CDR2 YYDKDF (reference sequence). V lost 0 bases and J lost 2, with 13 bases in between. In the study's own analysis: Reference gene primer amplification gave estimated nucleated cell counts. Profiled with immunoSEQ multiplex PCR; TCRdb holds only in-frame clones, not every one. V and J calls and clone size are those listed in that table; D and trimming were worked out from the DNA. This sample has approximately 260,000 clones, with roughly 90% found just once. The sample consisted of peripheral blood. The genes are TRBV15 and TRBJ1-2; no clear D gene. This receptor was obtained from a woman in her thirties or forties who had recovered from COVID-19. The CDR3 nucleotides are TGTGCCACCAGCAGAGATGTCAGGCCGGGGAACTATGGCTACACCTTC. This sequence encodes CATSRDVRPGNYGYTF.